The rows below give T cell receptor beta chains drawn from one sample of a study of blood T cell repertoires in COVID-19. This table comes from immunoSEQ multiplex PCR, and its TCRdb copy is limited to in-frame clones, with some not included. The table lists under 250,000 clones, over 75% of them singletons. The sequenced sample was PBMCs or T cells enriched from blood (not recorded which). The receptors come from a middle-aged man who had recovered from COVID-19. CDR3s include the opening cysteine and the closing phenylalanine or tryptophan. The D gene is left open where the match is weak. Clone size is not always given. Where it is, it says once, few, many or a class for expanded clones.

v_call	d_call	clone_size	j_call	cdr3_nt	cdr3_aa
TRBV29-1	-	-	TRBJ2-3	TGCAGCGGGTTAGAACTAGATACGCAGTATTTT	CSGLELDTQYF
TRBV27	-	-	TRBJ2-3	TGTGCCAGCAGCCTTTTTACAGGGCGGGATACGCAGTATTTT	CASSLFTGRDTQYF
TRBV5-1	-	-	TRBJ1-1	TGCGCCAGCAGCAGACAGGCGGCGAACACTGAAGCTTTCTTT	CASSRQAANTEAFF
TRBV19	TRBD2	once	TRBJ2-7	TGTGCCAGTACCACTAGCGGGAGGTTCGACGAGCAGTACTTC	CASTTSGRFDEQYF
TRBV5-1	-	-	TRBJ1-1	TGCGCCAGCAGCTTGGTCGGGGCGGGAACTGAAGCTTTCTTT	CASSLVGAGTEAFF
TRBV28	-	-	TRBJ2-7	TGTGCCAGCAGCCGCCAGTCCCCCTACGAGCAGTACTTC	CASSRQSPYEQYF
TRBV6-5	-	-	TRBJ1-2	TGTGCCAGCAGTTTAACGGGGGGACCTAACTATGGCTACACCTTC	CASSLTGGPNYGYTF
TRBV6-5	TRBD1	-	TRBJ2-7	TGTGCCAGCAGGGGGACAGGGTTGCAGTACTTC	CASRGTGLQYF
TRBV5-1	TRBD1	once	TRBJ2-1	TGCGCCAGCAGCCCCGGGACAGTCTCCTACAATGAGCAGTTCTTC	CASSPGTVSYNEQFF
TRBV11-3	-	-	TRBJ1-2	TGTGCCAGCAGCTTAGATGAGGGCTACACCTTC	CASSLDEGYTF
TRBV28	-	-	TRBJ1-1	TGTGCCAGCAGGCTACATGGCCGGGACACTGAAGCTTTCTTT	CASRLHGRDTEAFF
TRBV30	-	-	TRBJ2-7	TGTGCCTGGAGTGCCCCAACCTACGAGCAGTACTTC	CAWSAPTYEQYF
TRBV11-3	TRBD1	once	TRBJ1-1	TGTGCCAGCATGGGACAGGGGGACACTGAAGCTTTCTTT	CASMGQGDTEAFF
TRBV6-5	-	-	TRBJ1-3	TGTGCCAGCAGCCACACATCCACCGGAAACACCATATATTTT	CASSHTSTGNTIYF
TRBV4-1	TRBD2	-	TRBJ2-5	TGCGCCAGCAGCCAAGGGGAACGGGGACTACAAGAGACCCAGTACTTC	CASSQGERGLQETQYF
TRBV5-1	TRBD1	-	TRBJ2-5	TGCGCCAGCAGCCCCGTCTGGGACAGGGGTAGAGAGACCCAGTACTTC	CASSPVWDRGRETQYF
TRBV3-1/TRBV3-2	TRBD2	-	TRBJ2-1	TGTGCCAGCAGCCTAGGGACTAGTGGAGAGCAGTTCTTC	CASSLGTSGEQFF
TRBV6-5	-	-	TRBJ2-1	TGTGCCAGCACCTTTCTCCATGAGCAGTTCTTC	CASTFLHEQFF
TRBV28	-	-	TRBJ2-3	TGTGCCAGCACCCATGGGGGGGGCGCGGGACGTACGCAGTATTTT	CASTHGGGAGRTQYF
TRBV27	-	-	TRBJ1-5	TGTGCCACCGCGACAGGATCCGATCTTTATAGCAATCAGCCCCAGCATTTT	CATATGSDLYSNQPQHF
TRBV19	TRBD1	-	TRBJ1-6	TGTGCCAGTAGGGGCAGGGGGAATTCACCCCTCCACTTT	CASRGRGNSPLHF
TRBV7-2	TRBD1	many	TRBJ1-2	TGTGCCCTGGGACAGTATGGCTACACCTTC	CALGQYGYTF
TRBV4-3	-	-	TRBJ1-1	TGCGCCAGCAGCCAACGTCTCAGGGGAGATTCTGAAGCTTTCTTT	CASSQRLRGDSEAFF
TRBV18	-	-	TRBJ2-7	TGTGCCAGCTCACACCCGACAGAGGGACTCTACGAGCAGTACTTC	CASSHPTEGLYEQYF
TRBV20-1	-	once	TRBJ2-5	TGCAGTGCTCAGAGGGAGGAGACCCAGTACTTC	CSAQREETQYF
TRBV6-5	-	-	TRBJ1-5	TGTGCCAGCAGAATCCCGGGGGGCCGCAATCAGCCCCAGCATTTT	CASRIPGGRNQPQHF
TRBV6-5	TRBD1	-	TRBJ1-2	TGTGCCAGTTGTCGGGACAGGGAACTCTATGGCTACACCTTC	CASCRDRELYGYTF
TRBV6-2/TRBV6-3	-	-	TRBJ1-5	TGTGCCAGCAGTTATAGCCCGGATCAGCCCCAGCATTTT	CASSYSPDQPQHF
TRBV7-9	TRBD2	-	TRBJ2-7	TGTGCCAGCAGCATAGACGGACTAGCGGGAGGATATGGCTCCGAGCAGTACTTC	CASSIDGLAGGYGSEQYF
TRBV5-1	TRBD1	-	TRBJ1-2	TGCGCCAGCGGCCCGGGACAGGGGGTCGGCTATGGCTACACCTTC	CASGPGQGVGYGYTF
TRBV7-9	TRBD2	-	TRBJ2-7	TGTGCCAGCAGAAGTCCGGGACTAGCCGCTTACGAGCAGTACTTC	CASRSPGLAAYEQYF
TRBV6-4	TRBD1	few	TRBJ1-2	TGTGCCAGCAGTGAGAGTTACAGGGGAACCAACTATGGCTACACCTTC	CASSESYRGTNYGYTF
TRBV6-2/TRBV6-3	-	-	TRBJ2-1	TGTGCCAGCAGTTTCCGGGGATTGTATGGGAATGAGCAGTTCTTC	CASSFRGLYGNEQFF
TRBV19	-	-	TRBJ2-3	TGTGCCAGTACCACAGTTGGGTACACAGATACGCAGTATTTT	CASTTVGYTDTQYF
TRBV27	-	-	TRBJ1-2	TGTGCCAGCAGTTTATCGCGGGCCCTGGGCAACTATGGCTACACCTTC	CASSLSRALGNYGYTF
TRBV6-5	TRBD1	-	TRBJ1-3	TGTGCCAGCAGACCCCCTCAGGGGGCTGGAAACACCATATATTTT	CASRPPQGAGNTIYF
TRBV6-5	TRBD2	-	TRBJ2-7	TGTGCCAGCAGTTACCGAGGTAGCGGGGTTGCCTACGAGCAGTACTTC	CASSYRGSGVAYEQYF
TRBV28	-	-	TRBJ2-2	TGTGCCAGCAGACTGGGGGGCACCGGGGAGCTGTTTTTT	CASRLGGTGELFF
TRBV7-8	TRBD2	-	TRBJ2-1	TGTGCCAGCAGCTTTTTAGCGGGGGGAATCTACAATGAGCAGTTCTTC	CASSFLAGGIYNEQFF
TRBV5-6	-	-	TRBJ1-5	TGTGCCAGCAGCTTGGCGGGTCGGCCGAATCAGCCCCAGCATTTT	CASSLAGRPNQPQHF
TRBV29-1	-	-	TRBJ2-3	TGCAGCGGCGACAGCTTCCTCGGGGATACGCAGTATTTT	CSGDSFLGDTQYF
TRBV28	-	-	TRBJ1-2	TGTGCCAGCAGCTGGATGACGGGGGACTATGGCTACACCTTC	CASSWMTGDYGYTF
TRBV10-3	-	-	TRBJ2-7	TGTGCCATCAGTGTGGGTGAGGGCTACGAGCAGTACTTC	CAISVGEGYEQYF
TRBV25-1	TRBD2	-	TRBJ2-1	TGTGCCAGTCAGGGACTAGCGGGAACTGAGCAGTTCTTC	CASQGLAGTEQFF